Listed below are T cell receptor beta chains from one sample, sequenced in a study of naive and memory T cell subsets. TCRdb redid the calling of the 5' RACE reads with MiXCR, one entry per CDR3 protein. The table lists 55,000 to 70,000 distinct CDR3 sequences, more than 7% of them singletons. All receptors derive from a male donor in good health. CDR3s include the opening cysteine and the closing phenylalanine or tryptophan. The D gene is left open where the match is weak. Clone size is stated in some rows and not others, as once, few, many or a class when expanded.

few,.,TRBJ1-1,14,TRBV27,CASSPDSRVVEAFF,TGTGCCAGCAGTCCCGACAGCCGAGTAGTCGAAGCTTTCTTT
few,TRBD1,TRBJ2-1,14,TRBV11-3,CASSSRTGDNEQFF,TGTGCCAGCAGCTCCAGGACAGGAGACAATGAGCAGTTCTTC
many,.,TRBJ2-1,12,TRBV14,CASSQGPRRQFF,TGTGCCAGCAGCCAAGGACCCAGACGGCAGTTCTTC
.,TRBD1,TRBJ1-4,16,TRBV6-1,CASSELWTGRNEKLFF,TGTGCCAGCAGTGAGCTTTGGACAGGGCGGAATGAAAAACTGTTTTTT
many,TRBD2,TRBJ2-1,15,TRBV5-1,CASGLAGGTYNEQFF,TGCGCCAGCGGGCTAGCGGGAGGAACCTACAATGAGCAGTTCTTC
many,.,TRBJ2-4,13,TRBV5-4,CASHSQGGNIQYF,TGTGCCAGTCACTCACAGGGAGGGAACATTCAGTACTTC
.,.,TRBJ2-3,15,TRBV12-3/TRBV12-4,CASSINGPGTDTQYF,TGTGCCAGCAGTATAAATGGTCCGGGCACAGATACGCAGTATTTT
.,.,TRBJ2-6,15,TRBV11-2,CASSPNRVGANVLTF,TGTGCCAGCAGCCCCAACAGGGTAGGGGCCAACGTCCTGACTTTC
many,.,TRBJ2-2,16,TRBV4-1,CASRQGTNANTGELFF,TGCGCCAGCAGGCAAGGAACTAACGCGAACACCGGGGAGCTGTTTTTT
few,TRBD1,TRBJ1-1,13,TRBV29-1,CSALGAGGAEAFF,TGCAGCGCCTTGGGCGCAGGGGGCGCTGAAGCTTTCTTT
.,.,TRBJ2-1,15,TRBV5-4,CASSLARPLENEQFF,TGTGCCAGCAGCTTAGCGCGGCCCCTGGAGAATGAGCAGTTCTTC
.,TRBD1,TRBJ2-7,17,TRBV15,CATSSFIGTGDLYEQYF,TGTGCCACCAGCAGCTTCATAGGGACAGGGGACCTCTACGAGCAGTACTTC
many,TRBD1,TRBJ2-7,14,TRBV29-1,CSVKQGTGSDEQYF,TGCAGCGTAAAACAGGGGACAGGGTCGGACGAGCAGTACTTC
.,TRBD1,TRBJ2-7,14,TRBV16,CASSLTGTGVEQYF,TGTGCCAGCAGCCTAACCGGGACAGGGGTTGAGCAGTACTTC
many,.,TRBJ2-3,15,TRBV5-1,CASSWRDSNTDTQYF,TGCGCCAGCAGCTGGAGGGACAGCAACACAGATACGCAGTATTTT
few,.,TRBJ2-3,13,TRBV5-1,CASSLEGADTQYF,TGCGCCAGCAGCTTGGAGGGGGCAGATACGCAGTATTTT
few,.,TRBJ2-3,16,TRBV12-3/TRBV12-4,CASSLGLGTNTDTQYF,TGTGCCAGCAGTTTAGGGTTGGGGACGAACACAGATACGCAGTATTTT
few,.,TRBJ2-1,14,TRBV25-1,CASARQGNNNEQFF,TGTGCCAGTGCGAGGCAGGGGAACAACAATGAGCAGTTCTTC
many,.,TRBJ2-5,14,TRBV20-1,CSARAGRGGETQYF,TGCAGTGCTAGAGCGGGCAGGGGCGGAGAGACCCAGTACTTC
few,.,TRBJ2-5,15,TRBV5-1,CASSLQTGDQETQYF,TGCGCCAGCAGCCTACAGACAGGAGACCAAGAGACCCAGTACTTC
many,.,TRBJ2-3,11,TRBV5-8,CASSPRDTQYF,TGTGCCAGCAGCCCGAGGGATACGCAGTATTTT
few,TRBD1,TRBJ2-3,16,TRBV5-1,CASSLSRDRVADTQYF,TGCGCCAGCAGCCTCTCCCGGGACAGGGTCGCAGATACGCAGTATTTT
.,TRBD2,TRBJ2-1,15,TRBV11-2,CASSITGGRYNEQFF,TGTGCCAGCAGCATAACGGGGGGACGCTACAATGAGCAGTTCTTC